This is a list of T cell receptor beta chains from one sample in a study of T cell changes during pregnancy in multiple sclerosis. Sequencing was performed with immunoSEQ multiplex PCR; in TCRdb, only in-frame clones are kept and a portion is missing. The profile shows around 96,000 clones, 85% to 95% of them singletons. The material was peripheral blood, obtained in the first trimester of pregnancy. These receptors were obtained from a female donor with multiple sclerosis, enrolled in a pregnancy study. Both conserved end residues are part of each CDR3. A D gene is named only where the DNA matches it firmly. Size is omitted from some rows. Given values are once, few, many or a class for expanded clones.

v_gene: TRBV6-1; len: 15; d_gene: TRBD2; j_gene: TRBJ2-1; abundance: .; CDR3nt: TGTGCCAGCAGTACGGGCGGGGGGGCCTACAATGAGCAGTTCTTC; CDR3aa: CASSTGGGAYNEQFF
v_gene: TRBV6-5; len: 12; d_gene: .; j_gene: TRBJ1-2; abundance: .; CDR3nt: TGTGCCAGCAGTTACTCGGGACTTGGCTACACCTTC; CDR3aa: CASSYSGLGYTF
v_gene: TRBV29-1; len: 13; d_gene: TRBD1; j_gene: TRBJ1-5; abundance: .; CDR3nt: TGCAGCGTTGAGCAGGGACAGAATCAGCCCCAGCATTTT; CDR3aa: CSVEQGQNQPQHF
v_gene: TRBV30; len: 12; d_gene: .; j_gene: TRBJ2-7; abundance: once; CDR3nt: TGTGCCTGGGGCCCACCCTCCTACGAGCAGTACTTC; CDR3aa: CAWGPPSYEQYF
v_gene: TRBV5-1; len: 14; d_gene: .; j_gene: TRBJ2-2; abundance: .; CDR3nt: TGCGCCAGCAGTGGGGCCACGAACACCGGGGAGCTGTTTTTT; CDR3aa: CASSGATNTGELFF
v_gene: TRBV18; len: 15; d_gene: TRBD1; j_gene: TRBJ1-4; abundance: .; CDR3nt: TGTGCCAGCTCACCGACAGGGGCTCGGGATGAAAAACTGTTTTTT; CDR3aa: CASSPTGARDEKLFF
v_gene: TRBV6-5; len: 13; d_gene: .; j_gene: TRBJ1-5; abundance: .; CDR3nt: TGTGCCAGCAGTGAGAAAAGCAATCAGCCCCAGCATTTT; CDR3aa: CASSEKSNQPQHF
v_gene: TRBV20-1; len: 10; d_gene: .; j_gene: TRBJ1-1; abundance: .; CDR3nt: TGCAGTGCTAGTTACGGTGAAGCTTTCTTT; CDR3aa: CSASYGEAFF
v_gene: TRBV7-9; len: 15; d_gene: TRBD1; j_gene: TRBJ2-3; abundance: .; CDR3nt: TGTGCCAGCAGCTTGACAGGGGGCGTCGGGGATACGCAGTATTTT; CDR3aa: CASSLTGGVGDTQYF
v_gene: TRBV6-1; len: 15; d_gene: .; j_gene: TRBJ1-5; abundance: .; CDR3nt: TGTGCCAGCAGTGAAGACAGATATAGCAATCAGCCCCAGCATTTT; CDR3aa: CASSEDRYSNQPQHF
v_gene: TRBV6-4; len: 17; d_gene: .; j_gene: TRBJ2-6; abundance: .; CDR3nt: TGTGCCAGCAGTGCCGATGGTTCAGATTCTGGGGCCAACGTCCTGACTTTC; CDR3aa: CASSADGSDSGANVLTF
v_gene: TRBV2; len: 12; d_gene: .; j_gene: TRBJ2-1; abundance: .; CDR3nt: TGTGCCAGCAGTTTAGATGTGAGGGAGCAGTTCTTC; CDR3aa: CASSLDVREQFF
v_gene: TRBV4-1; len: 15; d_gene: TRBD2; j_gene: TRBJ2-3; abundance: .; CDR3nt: TGCGCCAGCAGCCATGCGGGGGGCCGGACAGATACGCAGTATTTT; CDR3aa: CASSHAGGRTDTQYF
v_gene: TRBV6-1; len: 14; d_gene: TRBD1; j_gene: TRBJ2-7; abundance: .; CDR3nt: TGTGCCAGCAGTCGACAGGGGGACTCCTACGAGCAGTACTTC; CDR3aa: CASSRQGDSYEQYF
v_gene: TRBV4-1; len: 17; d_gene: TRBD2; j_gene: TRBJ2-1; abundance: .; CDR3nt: TGCGCCAGCAGCCAAGATAAGACTAGCGGGGGTCGGGATGAGCAGTTCTTC; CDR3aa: CASSQDKTSGGRDEQFF
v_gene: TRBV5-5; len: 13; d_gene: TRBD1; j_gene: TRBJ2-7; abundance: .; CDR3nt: TGTGCCAGCAAGACAGGGGGCTCCTACGAGCAGTACTTC; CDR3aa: CASKTGGSYEQYF
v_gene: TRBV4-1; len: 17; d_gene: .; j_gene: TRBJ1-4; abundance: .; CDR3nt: TGCGCCAGCAGCCAAGAGATTGCAGGGTGGGTTAATGAAAAACTGTTTTTT; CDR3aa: CASSQEIAGWVNEKLFF